This T cell receptor beta chain derives from a study of control samples from healthy donors and cancer patients. Clones were sequenced by immunoSEQ multiplex PCR, and TCRdb holds only the in-frame ones, with some missing. The sample lists tens of thousands of clones, about 89% occurring once. CDR3 length: 15 residues. V was trimmed by 1 base and J by 7 bases, leaving 13 bases between them. Germline lookup yields CDR1 MGHRA and CDR2 YSYEKL. Sequenced material: blood. The chain carries TRBV4-1 and TRBJ1-4; TRBD1 might be the D (5 bases). This TCR derives from a man between 50 and 59 years old in good health. CDR3 in amino acids: CASSQGWGTGEKLFF. The CDR3 region has the DNA TGCGCCAGCAGCCAAGGATGGGGGACTGGTGAAAAACTGTTTTTT.